This record concerns one T cell receptor (beta chain) sequence. Its cognate antigen is unknown. RNA transcripts provided the source from which TCR beta CDR3 regions were amplified. When the TCR CDR3 underwent first-round RT-PCR, the HTBI primer set was used. TCRdb reprocessed the multiplex PCR reads via MiXCR and lists one record per CDR3 protein. The sample has roughly 290,000 distinct CDR3 sequences, about an eighth seen once. This sample is part of a study of T cells in Graves' hyperthyroidism and ophthalmopathy. Study results and limitations: Using 13 V-J features, a model discriminated ophthalmopathy from stable hyperthyroidism.

CDR3 length equals 14 residues. CDR1 and CDR2 from the germline V gene are SEHNR and FQNEAQ (reference sequence). V gave up 1 base and J gave up 10 bases; unmatched junction bases: 9. This chain uses TRBV7-9 with TRBJ1-2; 7 bases match TRBD1. Sequenced: blood. The clonotype comes from a woman in her thirties with Graves' hyperthyroidism that later progressed to Graves' ophthalmopathy. The CDR3 region is CASSLVGQNVAYTF. The DNA for the CDR3 is TGTGCCAGCAGCTTAGTGGGACAGAACGTTGCCTACACCTTC.